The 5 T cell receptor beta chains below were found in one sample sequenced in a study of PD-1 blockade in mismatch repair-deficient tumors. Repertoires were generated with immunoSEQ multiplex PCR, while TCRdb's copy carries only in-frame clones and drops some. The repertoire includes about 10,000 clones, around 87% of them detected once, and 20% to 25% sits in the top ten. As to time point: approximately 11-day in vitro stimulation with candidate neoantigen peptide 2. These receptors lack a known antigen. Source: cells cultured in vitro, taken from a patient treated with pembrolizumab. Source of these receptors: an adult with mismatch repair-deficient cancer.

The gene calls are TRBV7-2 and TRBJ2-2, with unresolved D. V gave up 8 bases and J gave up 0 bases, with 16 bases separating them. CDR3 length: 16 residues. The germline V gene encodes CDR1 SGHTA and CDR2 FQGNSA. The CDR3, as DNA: TGTGCCAGCCGTCCAAGGACGGAGCCGAACACCGGGGAGCTGTTTTTT. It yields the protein CASRPRTEPNTGELFF. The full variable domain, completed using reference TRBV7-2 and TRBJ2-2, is GAGVSQSPSNKVTEKGKDVELRCDPISGHTALYWYRQSLGQGLEFLIYFQGNSAPDKSGLPSDRFSAERTGGSVSTLTIQRTQQEDSAVYLCASRPRTEPNTGELFFGEGSRLTVL.

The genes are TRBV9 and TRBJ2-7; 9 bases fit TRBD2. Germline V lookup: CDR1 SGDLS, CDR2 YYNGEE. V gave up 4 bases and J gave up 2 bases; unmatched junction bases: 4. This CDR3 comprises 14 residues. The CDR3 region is CASSRLAGTYEQYF. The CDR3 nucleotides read TGTGCCAGCAGCAGGCTAGCGGGGACCTACGAGCAGTACTTC.

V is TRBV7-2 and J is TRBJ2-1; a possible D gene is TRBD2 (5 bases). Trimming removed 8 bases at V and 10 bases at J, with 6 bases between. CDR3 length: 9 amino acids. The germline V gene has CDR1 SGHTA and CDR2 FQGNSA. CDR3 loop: CASGGEQFF. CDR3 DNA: TGTGCCAGCGGCGGGGAGCAGTTCTTC.

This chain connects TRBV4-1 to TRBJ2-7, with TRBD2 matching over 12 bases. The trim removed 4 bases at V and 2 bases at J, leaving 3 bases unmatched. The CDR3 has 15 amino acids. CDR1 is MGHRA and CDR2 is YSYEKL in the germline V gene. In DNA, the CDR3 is TGCGCCAGCAGCCCGGGACTAGCGGGCCCCTACGAGCAGTACTTC. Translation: CASSPGLAGPYEQYF.

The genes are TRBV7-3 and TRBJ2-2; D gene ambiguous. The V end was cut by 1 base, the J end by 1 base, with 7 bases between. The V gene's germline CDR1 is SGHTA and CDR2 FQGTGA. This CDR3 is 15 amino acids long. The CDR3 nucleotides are TGTGCCAGCAGCTTAAGTCCAAGGAACACCGGGGAGCTGTTTTTT. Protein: CASSLSPRNTGELFF.